This section outlines one T cell receptor (beta chain) sequence together with its context. It has no known antigen specificity. The record has no base qualities; no much larger clone is one base away. This entry belongs to a study of blood T cell repertoires in COVID-19 (dated by TCRdb to the early 2020s). Some background on the complete study: Samples from collaborators originated in the United States, Italy and Spain and spanned both the acute and convalescent phases of COVID-19. Nearly every sample came with metadata listing a de-identified subject ID, COVID-19 status, age in years and sex. Subjects who had been exposed to COVID-19, were actively infected with it, or had recovered from it provided the deeply sampled blood TCRbeta repertoires that made up the dataset. The prospective study material was composed of cDNA or gDNA derived from T cells, B-cell-depleted T cells, or PBMCs. Samples were obtained from the ongoing ImmuneRACE study (first 160 participants) and from over a thousand subjects provided by 6 global collaborators. Where available, HLA class I and class II types were taken from metadata supplied by the sample provider and were not determined by assay-based typing. A freely available public database, intended as a resource for researchers studying the immune response to SARS-CoV-2, is where the repertoires were released. Results the study describes overall, beyond this receptor: The quantity of clinical and demographic metadata differed by source and by participant and was supplied without curation.

TCRbeta CDR3 regions were amplified from genomic DNA using the immunoSEQ Assay, a bias-controlled multiplex PCR. As for how the authors treated the data: The number of nucleated cells in each sample was estimated from the amplification of reference gene primers within the assay. To quantify the absolute abundance of each unique TCRbeta CDR3 rearrangement, sequence reads were collapsed and filtered. For each sample, productive Simpson clonality was calculated as the square root of Simpson's diversity index over productive rearrangements. Held by TCRdb, this immuneACCESS table contains in-frame sequences only and omits some clones. Under half of the omission traces to an unresolved V gene where checked; the cause of the rest is unknown. V and J calls and clone size are as listed in that table; D and trimming were resolved from the DNA. This sample gives about 210,000 clones in total; about 84% of them show up just once. The ten largest clonotypes hold about 4% of the sample.

Participants in the prospective study were aged about 18 to 89 years, lived in 20 to 25 United States geographic areas, and enrolled through a virtual design. Cohort assignment in the prospective study relied on participant-reported clinical history from a screening survey and a study questionnaire. Each participant in the prospective study had whole blood, serum and a nasopharyngeal or oropharyngeal swab collected by mobile phlebotomists. Over an approximately 2-month period, participants in the prospective study had the option of providing additional blood draws and questionnaires. Blood samples from the prospective study were shipped frozen or at room temperature prior to DNA extraction. Including cysteine and phenylalanine, the CDR3 has 15 amino acids. Of the read, only the CDR3 DNA is kept; its 45 bases are in frame from base 1. CDR1 SGDLS and CDR2 YYNGEE were looked up in the germline V gene. Deletion took 4 bases off V and 3 bases off J, with a span of 13 bases between the germline ends.

The chain links TRBV9 with TRBJ1-4; perhaps TRBD1 is the D gene, with 5 bases matching. The receptor was derived from a man in his thirties or forties with acute COVID-19. The source material was PBMCs or T cells enriched from blood (not recorded which). Read as DNA, the sequence is TGTGCCAGCAGCCTCTTGGGGCTTGCTAATGAAAAACTGTTTTTT. The translation is CASSLLGLANEKLFF.